The T cell receptor beta chain described here comes from a study of Ad26.COV2.S vaccination and SARS-CoV-2 variants. Study information: By the intramuscular route, Ad26.COV2.S was given once, or twice 56 days apart. Study results and caveats: Total T cell responses may have been underestimated by the TCR breadth and depth analyses.

V gave up 3 bases and J gave up 3 bases, with 6 bases separating them. This CDR3 spans 12 amino acids. Germline CDR1 reads SEHNR; CDR2 reads FQNEAQ (reference sequence). About this clone itself: What it binds is not known.

Data came from immunoSEQ multiplex PCR; TCRdb stores just in-frame clones and leaves some out. The table shows 350,000 to 450,000 clones, with 83% occurring only once. Treatment noted: around 19 received Ad26.COV2.S at low or high dose, single or two shots; about 5 received placebo; per-sample allocation not given. Sampling happened 63 days after the first vaccine or placebo injection. The individual, an adult aged 18-55 years, was a donor in Boston. This receptor was obtained from a person aged 18-60 years who received the Ad26.COV2.S COVID-19 vaccine or a placebo. This chain links TRBV7-9 with TRBJ2-7, with D uncertain. Sequenced material: peripheral blood, taken in a trial of Ad26.COV2.S vaccine versus placebo. CDR3 nucleotides: TGTGCCAGCAGCTTCAACAGCTACGAGCAGTACTTC. It specifies CASSFNSYEQYF.